This passage covers 12 T cell receptor beta chains from one sample sequenced in a study of Ad26.COV2.S vaccination and SARS-CoV-2 variants. Stated treatment: some 20 received Ad26.COV2.S at low or high dose, single or two shots; about five received placebo; per-sample allocation not given. The investigators took samples on day 63 after the first vaccine or placebo injection. Clones were read by immunoSEQ multiplex PCR, and TCRdb kept only the in-frame ones, dropping some. Here the sample spans 300,000 to 400,000 clones, around 89% being singletons. The sequences come from peripheral blood, collected in a trial of Ad26.COV2.S vaccine versus placebo. The receptors were gathered from a person aged 18 to 65 who received the Ad26.COV2.S COVID-19 vaccine or a placebo.

This clone was detected once. The V call is TRBV7-8, the J call TRBJ2-7; D unclear. The germline V gene has CDR1 SGHVS and CDR2 FQNEAQ. This CDR3 comprises 14 residues. The V and J ends lost 1 base and 2 bases respectively, with 9 bases between them. The CDR3 DNA reads as TGTGCCAGCAGCTTAGATACCAGAGCCTACGAGCAGTACTTC. It specifies CASSLDTRAYEQYF.

The genes are TRBV20-1 and TRBJ2-3; 11 positions match TRBD2. The germline gives CDR1 DFQATT, CDR2 SNEGSKA (reference sequence). This CDR3 contains 15 residues. Trimming at V came to 3 bases and at J to 5 bases, leaving 7 bases not matched to a gene. The CDR3 sequence is CSASDLAGGKDTQYF. The CDR3 DNA follows: TGCAGTGCTAGTGATCTAGCGGGAGGAAAAGATACGCAGTATTTT.

The chain has TRBV12-3 or TRBV12-4 and TRBJ1-2; D not certain. V lost 10 bases, J lost 5 bases, and 14 bases lay in between. This CDR3 has 12 amino acids. The CDR3 nucleotides are TGTGCCAACTCAAGCCCTATGTATGGCTACACCTTC. Translation gives CANSSPMYGYTF.

The chain employs TRBV10-3 and TRBJ2-7, with D possibly TRBD1 on 6 matching bases. Germline assignment: CDR1 ENHRY and CDR2 SYGVKD. The V end lost 0 bases, the J end lost 4 bases, and 22 bases lay between the germline ends. This CDR3 has 18 residues. The CDR3 bases are TGTGCCATCAGTGAGTCCCCAGGGACAACTGACTCGGGGTACGAGCAGTACTTC. This encodes CAISESPGTTDSGYEQYF.

This chain links TRBV19 with TRBJ2-5; the D is unclear. This CDR3 region has 13 residues. V was trimmed by 4 bases and J by 5 bases, leaving 11 bases between them. CDR1 and CDR2 from the germline V gene are LNHDA and SQIVND (reference sequence). The CDR3 is CASSNQVRETQYF. The CDR3 DNA is TGTGCCAGTAGTAACCAGGTTCGGGAGACCCAGTACTTC. Complete variable domain (other parts from reference TRBV19 and TRBJ2-5): DGGITQSPKYLFRKEGQNVTLSCEQNLNHDAMYWYRQDPGQGLRLIYYSQIVNDFQKGDIAEGYSVSREKKESFPLTVTSAQKNPTAFYLCASSNQVRETQYFGPGTRLLVL.

The V and J genes are TRBV12-3 or TRBV12-4 and TRBJ1-2; D is uncertain. This CDR3 is built from 12 residues. V was cut by 3 bases and J by 4 bases, with 6 bases left in between. CDR3 coding DNA: TGTGCCAGCAGTTTGCAGGCCTATGGCTACACCTTC. Its translation is CASSLQAYGYTF.

In this sample, this clone turned up a few times. The rearrangement joins TRBV13 to TRBJ1-3; no definite D call. The length of the CDR3 is 16 residues. CDR1 and CDR2 from the germline V gene are PRHDT and FYEKMQ (reference sequence). The V end lost 4 bases, the J end lost 2 bases, and 15 bases lay between the germline ends. The DNA for the CDR3 is TGTGCCAGCAGCTCGACACTGGGAAGAACTGGAAACACCATATATTTT. Protein sequence: CASSSTLGRTGNTIYF.

In its sample, this clone was seen once. The rearrangement links TRBV9 to TRBJ2-1; the match to TRBD2 covers 7 bases. The CDR3 totals 15 residues. The germline V gene has CDR1 SGDLS and CDR2 YYNGEE. V lost 7 bases, J lost 7 bases, and 14 bases stayed unmatched. CDR3 region: CASGVEQSGGNEQFF. DNA for the CDR3: TGTGCCAGCGGGGTAGAACAGTCCGGGGGGAATGAGCAGTTCTTC.

CDR3 residues: CASSDSRLYGYTF. In nucleotides, the CDR3 is TGTGCCAGCAGTGATAGCCGTCTCTATGGCTACACCTTC. The V call is TRBV6-1, the J call TRBJ1-2; D is uncertain. The V gene's germline CDR1 is MNHNS and CDR2 SASEGT. The V gene lost 3 bases and the J gene lost 4 bases, with 9 bases spanning the gap. This CDR3 has 13 residues.

The chain uses TRBV3-1 (or the pseudogene TRBV3-2) and TRBJ1-6; D unclear. The CDR3 covers 12 residues. From germline, CDR1 is LGHDT and CDR2 YNNKEL (reference sequence). V lost 6 bases and J lost 6, with 6 bases in between. The DNA for the CDR3 is TGTGCCAGCAGTACCTTTAATTCACCCCTCCACTTT. The encoded protein is CASSTFNSPLHF.

The chain has TRBV4-2 and TRBJ2-7; 10 nucleotides align to TRBD1. The CDR3 spans 14 residues. J was trimmed by 3 bases and V by 7 bases; bases with no gene match: 6. Per the germline V gene, CDR1 is LGHNA and CDR2 is YNFKEQ. CDR3 protein: CASTPGQGIYEQYF. CDR3 nucleotide sequence: TGTGCCAGCACCCCGGGACAGGGGATCTACGAGCAGTACTTC.

This clone was seen a handful of times. The chain joins TRBV14 to TRBJ2-7; 8 bases agree with TRBD1. Germline V CDR1 and CDR2: SGHDN, FVKESK. The CDR3 is 15 residues long. Trimming at V came to 4 bases and at J to 3 bases, leaving 8 bases not matched to a gene. The CDR3 here is CASSLGDRPYYEQYF. In nucleotides, the CDR3 is TGTGCCAGCAGCCTGGGGGACAGGCCGTACTACGAGCAGTACTTC.